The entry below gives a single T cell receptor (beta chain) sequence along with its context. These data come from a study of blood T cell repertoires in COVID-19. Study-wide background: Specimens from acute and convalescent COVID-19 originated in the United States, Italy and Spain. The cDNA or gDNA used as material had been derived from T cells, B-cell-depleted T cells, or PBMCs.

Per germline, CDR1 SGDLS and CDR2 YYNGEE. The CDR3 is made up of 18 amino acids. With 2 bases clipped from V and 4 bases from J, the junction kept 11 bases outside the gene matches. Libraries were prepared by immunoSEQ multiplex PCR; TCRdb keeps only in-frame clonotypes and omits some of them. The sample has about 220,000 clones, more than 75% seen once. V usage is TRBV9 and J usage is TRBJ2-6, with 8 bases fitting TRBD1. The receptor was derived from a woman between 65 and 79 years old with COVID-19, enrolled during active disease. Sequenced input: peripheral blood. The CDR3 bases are TGTGCCAGCAGCGTGGCCGGTCAGGGGGCGCTCGGGGCCAACGTCCTGACTTTC. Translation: CASSVAGQGALGANVLTF.